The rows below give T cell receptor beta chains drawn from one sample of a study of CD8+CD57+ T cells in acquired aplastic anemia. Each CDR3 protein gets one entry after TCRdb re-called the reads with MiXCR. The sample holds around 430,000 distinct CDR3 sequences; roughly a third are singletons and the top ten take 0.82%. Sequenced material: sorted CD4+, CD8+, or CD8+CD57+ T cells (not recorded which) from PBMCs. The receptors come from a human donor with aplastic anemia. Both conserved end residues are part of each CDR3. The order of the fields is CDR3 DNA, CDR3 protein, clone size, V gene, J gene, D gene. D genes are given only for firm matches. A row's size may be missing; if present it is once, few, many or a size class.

cdr3_nt: TGTGCCAGCAGTGATTGGGTCGCATTTCAGCCCCAGCATTTT
cdr3_aa: CASSDWVAFQPQHF
clone_size: many
v_call: TRBV2
j_call: TRBJ1-5
d_call: NA

cdr3_nt: TGTGCCAGCAGTTTTCGGGGGACCCCTGGGGCCAACGTCCTGACTTTC
cdr3_aa: CASSFRGTPGANVLTF
clone_size: NA
v_call: TRBV24-1
j_call: TRBJ2-6
d_call: NA

cdr3_nt: TGTGCCACCAGCAACGGGAAGACGTATTCACCCCTCCACTTT
cdr3_aa: CATSNGKTYSPLHF
clone_size: few
v_call: TRBV15
j_call: TRBJ1-6
d_call: NA

cdr3_nt: TGTGCCGCATCGACAGGGGATACGAACTATGGCTACACCTTC
cdr3_aa: CAASTGDTNYGYTF
clone_size: NA
v_call: TRBV3-1
j_call: TRBJ1-2
d_call: TRBD1

cdr3_nt: TGTGCCAGCAGTGCCGCCCTAAATACAGGGTTATCCGAGCAGTACTTC
cdr3_aa: CASSAALNTGLSEQYF
clone_size: NA
v_call: TRBV25-1
j_call: TRBJ2-7
d_call: NA

cdr3_nt: TGTGCCGGACAGGGAGTAAACTATGGCTACACCTTC
cdr3_aa: CAGQGVNYGYTF
clone_size: many
v_call: TRBV7-2
j_call: TRBJ1-2
d_call: TRBD1

cdr3_nt: TGTGCCAGCTCCCCGACACCCAGCGGGAGTTCTTACGAGCAGTACTTC
cdr3_aa: CASSPTPSGSSYEQYF
clone_size: many
v_call: TRBV2
j_call: TRBJ2-7
d_call: TRBD2

cdr3_nt: TGTGCCAGCAGTGACGAGGCCTTCACCGGGGAGCTGTTTTTT
cdr3_aa: CASSDEAFTGELFF
clone_size: NA
v_call: TRBV6-1
j_call: TRBJ2-2
d_call: NA

cdr3_nt: TGTGCCACCAGTGGTCCCAGGGACGAGCAGTACTTC
cdr3_aa: CATSGPRDEQYF
clone_size: many
v_call: TRBV24-1
j_call: TRBJ2-7
d_call: NA

cdr3_nt: TGTGCCAGCAGCCCAAACTCCGGGACACAGACTAACTATGGCTACACCTTC
cdr3_aa: CASSPNSGTQTNYGYTF
clone_size: few
v_call: TRBV6-1
j_call: TRBJ1-2
d_call: NA

cdr3_nt: TGTGCCAGCAGCTTATGGGTGGGGGGAGAGACCCAGTACTTC
cdr3_aa: CASSLWVGGETQYF
clone_size: few
v_call: TRBV11-2
j_call: TRBJ2-5
d_call: NA

cdr3_nt: TGTGCCTGGAGTAATGTGGATGAGCAGTTCTTC
cdr3_aa: CAWSNVDEQFF
clone_size: few
v_call: TRBV30
j_call: TRBJ2-1
d_call: NA

cdr3_nt: TGTGCCAGCAGCTCCCACCCGACGGACATTAATGAAAAACTGTTTTTT
cdr3_aa: CASSSHPTDINEKLFF
clone_size: NA
v_call: TRBV11-2
j_call: TRBJ1-4
d_call: NA

cdr3_nt: TGTGCCAGCAGCCCAGGGGACAGGGGAGGGTTCCAAGAGACCCAGTACTTC
cdr3_aa: CASSPGDRGGFQETQYF
clone_size: NA
v_call: TRBV11-1
j_call: TRBJ2-5
d_call: TRBD1

cdr3_nt: TGTGCCAGCAGCCGCCGGCGAGTTCGTGAGCAGTTCTTC
cdr3_aa: CASSRRRVREQFF
clone_size: NA
v_call: TRBV3-1
j_call: TRBJ2-1
d_call: NA

cdr3_nt: TGTGCCAGCAGCGTCACCGGGGGCGCAGATACGCAGTATTTT
cdr3_aa: CASSVTGGADTQYF
clone_size: many
v_call: TRBV9
j_call: TRBJ2-3
d_call: NA

cdr3_nt: TGTGCCAGCAGTGCCCCCCGAGGAACAGGGGCCCACTCTGGGGCCAACGTCCTGACTTTC
cdr3_aa: CASSAPRGTGAHSGANVLTF
clone_size: NA
v_call: TRBV2
j_call: TRBJ2-6
d_call: TRBD1

cdr3_nt: TGCAGCGTTGTTCGCTCTGGGGCCAACGTCCTGACTTTC
cdr3_aa: CSVVRSGANVLTF
clone_size: many
v_call: TRBV29-1
j_call: TRBJ2-6
d_call: NA

cdr3_nt: TGTGCCAGCAGTGAAGGCCAGAGGGTTTCGTCACCCCTCCACTTT
cdr3_aa: CASSEGQRVSSPLHF
clone_size: few
v_call: TRBV25-1
j_call: TRBJ1-6
d_call: NA

cdr3_nt: TGTGCCAGCGGGGGGGCGGGGCGGCGAGAGACCCAGTACTTC
cdr3_aa: CASGGAGRRETQYF
clone_size: once
v_call: TRBV6-2/TRBV6-3
j_call: TRBJ2-5
d_call: NA